Each of the 3 T cell receptor beta chains below was sequenced from the same sample in a study of shared clonotypes between healthy human individuals. Assay used: immunoSEQ multiplex PCR; TCRdb lists only in-frame clones, some missing. The sample records 1 million to 1.3 million clones, about four fifths being singletons. What was sequenced was memory CD4+ T cells from PBMCs. As to subset: CD45RA-negative fraction. These receptors were collected from a man aged 18 to 29 in good health. Some clones in this sample may be carry-over from other donors' samples.

This chain uses TRBV27 with TRBJ2-7; D is ambiguous. Deletions cut 0 bases from V and 8 bases from J, with 14 bases between. The CDR3 consists of 14 residues. Germline CDR1 is MNHEY and CDR2 is SMNVEV (reference sequence). In DNA form, the CDR3 reads TGTGCCAGCAGTTTATCGGCCGGTACTACGCAGCAGTACTTC. As protein: CASSLSAGTTQQYF.

V usage is TRBV2 and J usage is TRBJ1-4; a possible D gene is TRBD1 (5 bases). This CDR3 is 14 amino acids long. Trimming removed 6 bases from V and 5 bases from J, with 13 bases in between. The germline CDR1 and CDR2 sequences are SNHLY and FYNNEI. The CDR3 DNA sequence: TGTGCCAGCAGGCCCGGGACCGAGAATGAAAAACTGTTTTTT. Translation: CASRPGTENEKLFF.

CDR3 region: CASSFGQTYEQYF. The DNA for the CDR3 is TGTGCCAGCAGCTTTGGCCAGACCTACGAGCAGTACTTC. The chain has TRBV11-1 and TRBJ2-7; D is unresolved. The CDR3 length is 13 residues. Trimming removed 3 bases at V and 2 bases at J, with 8 bases between. The V gene's germline CDR1 is SGHAT and CDR2 FQDESV (reference sequence).